This T cell receptor (beta chain) was profiled in a study of shared clonotypes between healthy human individuals. Study-wide results and limits: Non-shared clonotypes showed lower generation probabilities than clonotypes common to all four donors.

A note on this clone: What it recognizes is unknown.

With 4 bases removed from V and 1 base from J, the gap between germline ends came to 16 bases. Germline loops: CDR1 SGHVS, CDR2 FQNEAQ. CDR3 length: 16 residues. The repertoire was sequenced with immunoSEQ multiplex PCR; TCRdb's copy has only in-frame clones and lacks some. The table shows more than 2,000,000 clones, with 85% to 95% occurring only once. The TCR originated in a man aged 18 to 35 in good health. Some clones in this sample may be carry-over from other donors' samples. The specimen was naive CD4+ T cells from PBMCs. Documented subset: CD45RA+ positively selected. This chain joins TRBV7-8 and TRBJ1-2, with D possibly TRBD1 on 6 matching bases. CDR3: CASSWGGTLNNYGYTF. In DNA, the CDR3 is TGTGCCAGCAGCTGGGGGGGGACACTTAATAACTATGGCTACACCTTC.